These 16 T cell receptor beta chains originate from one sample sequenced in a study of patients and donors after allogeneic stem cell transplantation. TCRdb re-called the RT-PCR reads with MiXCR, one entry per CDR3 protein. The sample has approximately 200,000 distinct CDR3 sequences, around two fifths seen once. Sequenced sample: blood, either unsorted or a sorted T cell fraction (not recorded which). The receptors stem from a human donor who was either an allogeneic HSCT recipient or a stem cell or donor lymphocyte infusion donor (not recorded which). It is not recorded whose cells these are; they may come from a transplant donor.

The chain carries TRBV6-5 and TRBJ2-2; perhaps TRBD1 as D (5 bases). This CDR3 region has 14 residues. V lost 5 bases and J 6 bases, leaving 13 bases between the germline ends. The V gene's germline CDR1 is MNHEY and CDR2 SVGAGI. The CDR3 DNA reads TGTGCCAGCAGTGAGGATAGGGGTGCCGGGGAGCTGTTTTTT. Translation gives CASSEDRGAGELFF.

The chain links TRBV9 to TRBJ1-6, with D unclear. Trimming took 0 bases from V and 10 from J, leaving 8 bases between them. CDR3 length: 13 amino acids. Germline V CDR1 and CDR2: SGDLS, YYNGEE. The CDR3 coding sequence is TGTGCCAGCAGCGTAGTGGCAGGCTCACCCCTCCACTTT. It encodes CASSVVAGSPLHF.

The CDR3 here is CATSRLPGLAVGTNNEQFF. CDR3 DNA sequence: TGTGCCACCAGCAGATTACCGGGACTAGCGGTTGGTACCAACAATGAGCAGTTCTTC. The chain has TRBV15 and TRBJ2-1; 11 bases fit TRBD2. V was pared by 2 bases and J by 5 bases, with 14 bases of the junction left unmatched. Germline V gives CDR1 LNHNV, CDR2 YYDKDF (reference sequence). The CDR3 has 19 residues.

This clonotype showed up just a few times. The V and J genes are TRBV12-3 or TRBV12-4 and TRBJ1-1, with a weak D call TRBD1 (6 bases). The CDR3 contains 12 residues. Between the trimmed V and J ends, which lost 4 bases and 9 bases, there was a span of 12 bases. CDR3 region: CASSSGQRQAFF. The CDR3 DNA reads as TGTGCCAGCAGTTCCGGACAGCGGCAAGCTTTCTTT.

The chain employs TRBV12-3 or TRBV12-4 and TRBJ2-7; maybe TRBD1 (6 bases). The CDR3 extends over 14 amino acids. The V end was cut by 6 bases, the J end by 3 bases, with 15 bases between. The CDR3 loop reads CASRPPGAGYEQYF. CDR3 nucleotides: TGTGCCAGCAGGCCCCCAGGGGCGGGCTACGAGCAGTACTTC.

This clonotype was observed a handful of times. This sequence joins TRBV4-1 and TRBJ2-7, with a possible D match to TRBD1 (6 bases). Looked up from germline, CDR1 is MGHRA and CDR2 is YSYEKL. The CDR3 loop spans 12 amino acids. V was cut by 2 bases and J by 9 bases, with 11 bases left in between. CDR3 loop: CASSQPRGGQYF. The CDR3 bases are TGCGCCAGCAGCCAACCAAGAGGGGGGCAGTACTTC.

The DNA of the CDR3 is TGCAGCGTTGAAGAGGGGACAGGGGTAGGAACAGATACGCAGTATTTT. Protein: CSVEEGTGVGTDTQYF. V gene TRBV29-1 combines with J gene TRBJ2-3; 10 nucleotides match TRBD1. Germline trimming cut 0 bases from V and 3 bases from J; bases unmatched to any gene: 6. Germline loops: CDR1 SQVTM, CDR2 ANQGSEA. This CDR3 has 16 residues.

CDR3 region: CASSQETALEAFF. Written as DNA, the CDR3 is TGTGCCAGCAGCCAAGAGACAGCGCTTGAAGCTTTCTTT. The gene calls are TRBV14 and TRBJ1-1; maybe TRBD1 (5 bases). The V end was cut by 0 bases, the J end by 7 bases, with 9 bases between. This CDR3 region has 13 residues. The germline gives CDR1 SGHDN, CDR2 FVKESK.

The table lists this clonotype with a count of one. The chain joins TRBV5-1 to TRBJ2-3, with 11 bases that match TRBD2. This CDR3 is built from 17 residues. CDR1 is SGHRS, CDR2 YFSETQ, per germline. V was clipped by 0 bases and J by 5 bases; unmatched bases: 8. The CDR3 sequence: CASSLALAGGTIDTQYF. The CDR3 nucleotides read TGCGCCAGCAGCTTGGCTCTAGCGGGAGGTACTATAGATACGCAGTATTTT.

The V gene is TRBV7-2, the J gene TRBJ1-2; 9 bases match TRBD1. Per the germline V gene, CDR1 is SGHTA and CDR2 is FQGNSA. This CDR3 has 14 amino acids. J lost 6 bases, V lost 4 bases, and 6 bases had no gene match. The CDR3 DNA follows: TGTGCCAGCAGCTCGACCCGACAGGGGGATGGCTACACCTTC. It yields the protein CASSSTRQGDGYTF.

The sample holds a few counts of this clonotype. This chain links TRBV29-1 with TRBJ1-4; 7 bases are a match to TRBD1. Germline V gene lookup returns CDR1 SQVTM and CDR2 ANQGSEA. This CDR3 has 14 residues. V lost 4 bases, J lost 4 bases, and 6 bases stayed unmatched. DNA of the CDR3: TGCAGCGTTGTGAGGGGGCTTGGTAATGAAAAACTGTTTTTT. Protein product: CSVVRGLGNEKLFF.

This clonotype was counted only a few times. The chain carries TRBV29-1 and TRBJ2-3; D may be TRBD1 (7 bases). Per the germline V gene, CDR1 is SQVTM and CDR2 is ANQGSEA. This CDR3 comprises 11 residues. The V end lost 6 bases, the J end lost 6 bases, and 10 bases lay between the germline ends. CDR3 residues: CSVRGADTQYF. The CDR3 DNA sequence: TGCAGCGTCAGGGGGGCCGATACGCAGTATTTT.

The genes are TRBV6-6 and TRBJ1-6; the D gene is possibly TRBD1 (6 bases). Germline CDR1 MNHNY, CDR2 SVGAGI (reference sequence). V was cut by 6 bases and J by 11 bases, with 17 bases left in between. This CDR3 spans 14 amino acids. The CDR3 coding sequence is TGTGCCAGCAGGCCAGGGGCGGGAAGCACACCCCTCCACTTT. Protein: CASRPGAGSTPLHF.

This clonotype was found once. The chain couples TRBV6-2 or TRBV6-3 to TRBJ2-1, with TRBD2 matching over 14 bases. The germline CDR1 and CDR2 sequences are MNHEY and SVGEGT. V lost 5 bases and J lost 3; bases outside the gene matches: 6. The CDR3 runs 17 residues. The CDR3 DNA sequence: TGTGCCAGCAGTCCCGGGACTAGCGGGAGACTCTACAATGAGCAGTTCTTC. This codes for CASSPGTSGRLYNEQFF.

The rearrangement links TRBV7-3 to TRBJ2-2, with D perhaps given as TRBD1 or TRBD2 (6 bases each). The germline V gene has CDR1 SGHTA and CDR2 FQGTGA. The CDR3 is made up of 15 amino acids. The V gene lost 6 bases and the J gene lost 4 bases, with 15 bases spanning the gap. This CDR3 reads CASSDSGGRTGELFF. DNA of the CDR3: TGTGCCAGCAGTGACTCTGGGGGGCGCACCGGGGAGCTGTTTTTT. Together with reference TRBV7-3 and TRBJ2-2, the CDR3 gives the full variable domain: GAGVSQTPSNKVTEKGKYVELRCDPISGHTALYWYRQSLGQGPEFLIYFQGTGAADDSGLPNDRFFAVRPEGSVSTLKIQRTERGDSAVYLCASSDSGGRTGELFFGEGSRLTVL.

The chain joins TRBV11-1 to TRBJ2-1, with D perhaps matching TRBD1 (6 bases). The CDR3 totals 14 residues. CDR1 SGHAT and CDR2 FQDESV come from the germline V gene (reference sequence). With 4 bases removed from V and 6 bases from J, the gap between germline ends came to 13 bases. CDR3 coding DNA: TGTGCCAGCAGCTCGCGCCCAGGGGCCAATGAGCAGTTCTTC. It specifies CASSSRPGANEQFF.